A single sample is the source of the 32 T cell receptor beta chains below, sequenced in a study of beta chain features in type 1 diabetes. These receptors have no identified antigens. Reverse transcribing all isolated RNA meant expressed TCRB transcripts were sequenced. This table comes from immunoSEQ multiplex PCR, and its TCRdb copy is limited to in-frame clones, with some not included. The data contain around 130,000 clones, 15% to 20% of them singletons. General study findings and limits: A moderate, significant TCRB CDR3 shortening appeared in type 1 diabetes across four CD4+ subsets.

Sequencing was done on a sample of central memory CD4+ T cells from blood. The receptors shown here come from a man aged 25-45 years with type 1 diabetes.

This clone was seen a handful of times. This chain connects TRBV5-8 to TRBJ2-7; unclear D gene. V dropped 4 bases and J dropped 7 bases, with 12 bases sitting between them. Germline V gene data show CDR1 as SGHTS and CDR2 as YDEGEE. The CDR3 is made up of 12 amino acids. Here the CDR3 DNA reads TGTGCCAGCAGCCCCCGGGCGACTGAGCAGTACTTC. It yields the protein CASSPRATEQYF.

This clone was seen only a few times. The J gene is TRBJ2-3, the V gene TRBV6-5, with 10 bases matching TRBD1. The junction had 7 bases not matched to a gene; V was cut back by 5 bases and J by 5 bases. CDR1 is MNHEY and CDR2 is SVGAGI in the germline V gene. The CDR3 has 15 amino acids. CDR3 nucleotides: TGTGCCAGCAGTCCCGCCGGGACAGGGGAAGATACGCAGTATTTT. Translation gives CASSPAGTGEDTQYF.

In this sample, this clone turned up many times. V and J are TRBV5-1 and TRBJ2-1; 9 positions agree with TRBD2. This CDR3 has 14 residues. Germline V gives CDR1 SGHRS, CDR2 YFSETQ. V shed 4 bases and J 7 bases; nucleotides not matched to a gene: 6. CDR3 nucleotides: TGCGCCAGCAGCGGAGTAGCGGGGGAAAATGAGCAGTTCTTC. Protein sequence: CASSGVAGENEQFF.

V usage is TRBV18 and J usage is TRBJ2-2; D possibly matches TRBD1 or TRBD2 (5 bases each). Germline loops: CDR1 KGHSH, CDR2 LQKENI. This CDR3 has 15 amino acids. Trimming left V 0 bases short and J 3 bases short, with 8 bases between. CDR3 DNA: TGTGCCAGCTCACCACCAGGGGAGTACACCGGGGAGCTGTTTTTT. Amino acids: CASSPPGEYTGELFF.

This clone was picked up a small number of times. The rearrangement joins TRBV4-2 to TRBJ2-5; TRBD2 matches 12 bases. Germline V CDR1 and CDR2: LGHNA, YNFKEQ. CDR3 length: 15 amino acids. V dropped 4 bases and J dropped 3; count of bases not matched to a gene: 3. As DNA, the CDR3 is TGTGCCAGCAGCCCCCGGACTAGCGGGGAAGAGACCCAGTACTTC. Translated: CASSPRTSGEETQYF.

In this sample, this clone turned up a few times. This sequence joins TRBV7-2 and TRBJ2-3, with 8 positions matching TRBD1. After removal of 5 bases from V and 1 base from J, the junction contained 2 bases not matched to a gene. Germline lookup yields CDR1 SGHTA and CDR2 FQGNSA. CDR3 length: 14 residues. This CDR3 is CASSMGQGTDTQYF. In DNA, the CDR3 is TGTGCCAGCAGCATGGGACAGGGCACAGATACGCAGTATTTT.

The chain joins TRBV15 to TRBJ2-5, with 9 bases aligning to TRBD2. The CDR3 has 15 residues. After removal of 8 bases from V and 5 bases from J, the junction contained 12 bases not matched to a gene. CDR1 and CDR2 from the germline V gene are LNHNV and YYDKDF (reference sequence). The CDR3 protein is CATGYGSGGDETQYF. In DNA form, the CDR3 reads TGTGCCACCGGGTATGGTAGCGGGGGAGATGAGACCCAGTACTTC.

The rearrangement links TRBV7-9 to TRBJ2-6; TRBD2 is a possible D gene (5 bases). There are 14 residues in the CDR3. Trimming removed 5 bases from V and 6 bases from J, with 11 bases in between. The germline CDR1 and CDR2 sequences are SEHNR and FQNEAQ (reference sequence). CDR3 bases: TGTGCCAGCAGCCCCGGGAATTCGGCCAACGTCCTGACTTTC. It specifies CASSPGNSANVLTF. The variable domain in full, completed from reference TRBV7-9 and TRBJ2-6, reads DTGVSQNPRHKITKRGQNVTFRCDPISEHNRLYWYRQTLGQGPEFLTYFQNEAQLEKSRLLSDRFSAERPKGSFSTLEIQRTEQGDSAMYLCASSPGNSANVLTFGAGSRLTVL.

The CDR3 sequence: CASSVGQGGTDTQYF. The CDR3 DNA reads as TGTGCCAGCAGCGTAGGACAGGGAGGGACAGATACGCAGTATTTT. J is TRBJ2-3 and V is TRBV5-4, with D perhaps matching TRBD1 (8 bases). Looked up from germline, CDR1 is SGHNT and CDR2 is YYREEE (reference sequence). CDR3 length: 15 amino acids. Trimming shortened V by 4 bases and J by 3 bases, and 15 bases separated the two germline ends.

This clone was seen more than once but under ten times. The rearrangement uses TRBV4-3 and TRBJ1-6; TRBD1 matches at 8 bases. Germline CDR1 LGHNA, CDR2 YSLEER. The CDR3 is 17 residues long. Trimming at V came to 2 bases and at J to 7 bases, leaving 10 bases not matched to a gene. The CDR3 DNA is TGCGCCAGCAGCCAAAACCAGGCAGGGGGCTTCAATTCACCCCTCCACTTT. Amino acid sequence: CASSQNQAGGFNSPLHF.

The V gene is TRBV7-9, the J gene TRBJ2-3; 11 bases fit TRBD2. The CDR3 is made up of 16 amino acids. J gave up 1 base and V 6 bases, and 6 bases lay outside the gene matches. From germline, CDR1 is SEHNR and CDR2 FQNEAQ (reference sequence). Written as DNA, the CDR3 is TGTGCCAGCAGTTGGTTACTAGCGGGGGGCACAGATACGCAGTATTTT. Translation: CASSWLLAGGTDTQYF.

V is TRBV6-6 and J is TRBJ1-6, with TRBD1 as a possible D gene (5 bases). The length of the CDR3 is 14 residues. Per the germline V gene, CDR1 is MNHNY and CDR2 is SVGAGI (reference sequence). V lost 8 bases, J lost 0 bases, and 8 bases lay in between. The CDR3 DNA reads TGTGCCAGCGCAGGGAGCTCCTATAATTCACCCCTCCACTTT. Translating it yields CASAGSSYNSPLHF.

The J gene is TRBJ2-3, the V gene TRBV4-2, with D maybe TRBD1 (6 bases). V lost 1 base and J lost 6, with 17 bases in between. Germline V gives CDR1 LGHNA, CDR2 YNFKEQ. CDR3 length: 16 amino acids. Here the CDR3 reads CASSQGGLTSTDTQYF. The CDR3 DNA is TGTGCCAGCAGCCAAGGGGGGCTGACAAGTACGGATACGCAGTATTTT.

This clone has a count of ten or more. V gene TRBV6-6 combines with J gene TRBJ2-2; D is undetermined. The germline V gene has CDR1 MNHNY and CDR2 SVGAGI (reference sequence). The CDR3 runs to 16 residues. Trimming stripped 1 base from V and 0 bases from J, with 9 bases between. CDR3 DNA: TGTGCCAGCAGTTACTGGAGTGGGACGAACACCGGGGAGCTGTTTTTT. This sequence encodes CASSYWSGTNTGELFF.

This clone was seen a few times. The V gene is TRBV30, the J gene TRBJ1-6; D remains unclear. V was shortened by 2 bases and J by 0 bases, with 5 bases between the two germline ends. Germline CDR1 reads GTSNPN; CDR2 reads SVGIG (reference sequence). The CDR3 has 14 residues. The DNA for the CDR3 is TGTGCCTGGAGTTTAGTCTCCTATAATTCACCCCTCCACTTT. Translated, it gives CAWSLVSYNSPLHF.

The chain employs TRBV2 and TRBJ1-1; weak D call: TRBD1 (5 bases). This CDR3 is 14 amino acids long. Germline-derived CDR1 and CDR2 are SNHLY and FYNNEI. Trimming pared 2 bases from V and 2 bases from J, leaving 9 bases between. The CDR3 spells CASSEMGGNTEAFF. CDR3 sequence (DNA): TGTGCCAGCAGTGAAATGGGGGGAAACACTGAAGCTTTCTTT.

This clone was recorded a few times. V gene TRBV11-2 combines with J gene TRBJ1-5; tentatively, D is TRBD1 (6 bases). The V and J ends lost 5 bases and 5 bases respectively, with 10 bases between them. Germline V gene sequence: CDR1 SGHAT, CDR2 FQNNGV. The CDR3 extends over 13 amino acids. CDR3 sequence (DNA): TGTGCCAGCAGCCAACAGGGAGATCAGCCCCAGCATTTT. It codes for CASSQQGDQPQHF.

The table lists this clone with a few counts. This rearrangement joins TRBV4-3 to TRBJ1-3, with unresolved D. V was trimmed by 0 bases and J by 0 bases, leaving 12 bases between them. The CDR3 is 17 residues long. Looked up from germline, CDR1 is LGHNA and CDR2 is YSLEER. CDR3 residues: CASSQDVGDSSGNTIYF. CDR3 DNA sequence: TGCGCCAGCAGCCAAGATGTGGGAGACTCCTCTGGAAACACCATATATTTT.

The chain combines TRBV6-5 with TRBJ2-1; 7 nucleotides line up with TRBD2. Unmatched junction bases numbered 14, after V lost 6 bases and J lost 9 bases. In germline, CDR1 is MNHEY, CDR2 SVGAGI. The CDR3 totals 15 residues. This chain's CDR3 is CASSPDRTSNGEQFF. The CDR3 bases are TGTGCCAGCAGCCCGGATAGGACTAGTAACGGTGAGCAGTTCTTC.

V is TRBV11-3 and J is TRBJ2-7, with D possibly matching TRBD1 (5 bases). Trimming removed 2 bases at V and 7 bases at J, with 12 bases between. Germline V gives CDR1 SGHNT, CDR2 YENEEA. The CDR3 spans 13 residues. In nucleotides, the CDR3 is TGTGCCAGCAGCTTATTGGAGCAGGGAGAGCAGTACTTC. Protein: CASSLLEQGEQYF.

Judged by abundance, this clone is medium-sized. This chain uses TRBV7-2 with TRBJ2-1; weak D call: TRBD1 (6 bases). The CDR3 runs to 12 residues. V lost 5 bases, J lost 7 bases, and 9 bases lay in between. CDR1 is SGHTA and CDR2 is FQGNSA in the germline V gene. The CDR3 loop reads CASSVDRNEQFF. The CDR3 nucleotides read TGTGCCAGCAGCGTCGACAGGAATGAGCAGTTCTTC.

This clone was seen a handful of times. V and J are TRBV28 and TRBJ2-3; 8 positions agree with TRBD2. V was clipped by 2 bases and J by 5 bases; unmatched bases: 6. The CDR3 has 15 amino acids. The V gene's germline CDR1 is MDHEN and CDR2 SYDVKM. As DNA, the CDR3 is TGTGCCAGCAGTTTAGTCGGGGGGGCCAAAGATACGCAGTATTTT. Translating gives CASSLVGGAKDTQYF.

This clone was seen a handful of times. The J gene is TRBJ2-7, the V gene TRBV28; 7 bases are a match to TRBD1. V was clipped by 9 bases and J by 5 bases; unmatched bases: 10. This CDR3 spans 13 amino acids. Per germline, CDR1 MDHEN and CDR2 SYDVKM. The CDR3 sequence is CARSTGVGNEQYF. The CDR3 DNA follows: TGTGCCAGATCAACAGGGGTCGGCAACGAGCAGTACTTC.

Only a few counts were recorded for this clone. V is TRBV5-1 and J is TRBJ2-7, with 11 bases that match TRBD2. The CDR3 length is 16 residues. Per the germline V gene, CDR1 is SGHRS and CDR2 is YFSETQ. The V segment lost 5 bases and the J segment 2 bases; nucleotides outside the gene matches: 9. This chain's CDR3 is CASRLTSGVETYEQYF. In nucleotides, the CDR3 is TGCGCCAGCAGACTGACTAGCGGGGTAGAAACCTACGAGCAGTACTTC.

There are a few counts of this clone. This sequence joins TRBV29-1 and TRBJ2-7, with TRBD2 matching over 11 bases. The CDR3 contains 15 residues. Germline CDR1 and CDR2: SQVTM and ANQGSEA. J was trimmed by 4 bases and V by 4 bases; bases with no gene match: 9. This CDR3 reads CSVGPRLAGSYEQYF. The CDR3 DNA reads TGCAGCGTTGGACCTCGACTAGCGGGGAGTTACGAGCAGTACTTC.

In its sample, this clone was seen a few times. This chain links TRBV28 with TRBJ2-5, with TRBD1 identical over 8 bases. The CDR3 totals 15 residues. Germline CDR1 is MDHEN and CDR2 is SYDVKM. V shed 4 bases, J shed 5 bases, and the junction held 9 bases outside the gene matches. The CDR3 is CASSSQAGGAETQYF. CDR3 in DNA: TGTGCCAGCAGTTCCCAAGCAGGGGGCGCGGAGACCCAGTACTTC. The entire variable domain, with the rest obtained from reference TRBV28 and TRBJ2-5, is as follows: DVKVTQSSRYLVKRTGEKVFLECVQDMDHENMFWYRQDPGLGLRLIYFSYDVKMKEKGDIPEGYSVSREKKERFSLILESASTNQTSMYLCASSSQAGGAETQYFGPGTRLLVL.

The chain joins TRBV29-1 to TRBJ2-7, with 10 positions matching TRBD1. Germline trimming cut 6 bases from V and 4 bases from J; bases unmatched to any gene: 3. The CDR3 is 12 amino acids. Germline V lookup: CDR1 SQVTM, CDR2 ANQGSEA. In DNA, the CDR3 is TGCAGCGTCGGGACAGGGGAATACGAGCAGTACTTC. Its protein product is CSVGTGEYEQYF.

Only a few counts were recorded for this clone. The chain joins TRBV9 to TRBJ2-7; D call uncertain. V was shortened by 3 bases and J by 3 bases, with 16 bases between the two germline ends. This CDR3 has 15 residues. Germline values: CDR1 SGDLS, CDR2 YYNGEE. The CDR3 DNA is TGTGCCAGCAGCGCCCCAGCAGGTACGGACTACGAGCAGTACTTC. It is translated as CASSAPAGTDYEQYF. Combining the CDR3 with reference TRBV9 and TRBJ2-7 gives the whole variable domain DSGVTQTPKHLITATGQRVTLRCSPRSGDLSVYWYQQSLDQGLQFLIQYYNGEERAKGNILERFSAQQFPDLHSELNLSSLELGDSALYFCASSAPAGTDYEQYFGPGTRLTVT.

This clone was detected only a few times. The chain employs TRBV7-9 and TRBJ2-2; TRBD2 might be the D (6 bases). The CDR3 is 14 residues long. From germline, CDR1 is SEHNR and CDR2 FQNEAQ (reference sequence). V dropped 6 bases and J dropped 2 bases, with 10 bases sitting between them. The CDR3 nucleotides are TGTGCCAGCAGTTCCGGGGGTAACACCGGGGAGCTGTTTTTT. The encoded protein is CASSSGGNTGELFF.

To note about this clone: A much larger clone sits a single nucleotide away, making a read error possible. The V call is TRBV2, the J call TRBJ2-3; D gene uncertain. The V end lost 0 bases, the J end lost 5 bases, and 0 bases lay between the germline ends. The CDR3 totals 11 residues. Germline CDR1 reads SNHLY; CDR2 reads FYNNEI. CDR3 loop: CASSEADTQYF. CDR3 nucleotide sequence: TGTGCCAGCAGTGAAGCAGATACGCAGTATTTT.

This clone was detected only a few times. The chain links TRBV5-1 to TRBJ2-3, with TRBD2 identical over 8 bases. CDR3 length: 15 amino acids. With 2 bases clipped from V and 2 bases from J, the junction kept 4 bases outside the gene matches. Germline loops: CDR1 SGHRS, CDR2 YFSETQ. DNA of the CDR3: TGCGCCAGCAGCTTAGCAGCGGGGGACACAGATACGCAGTATTTT. This codes for CASSLAAGDTDTQYF.

V is TRBV28 and J is TRBJ2-1, with D uncertain. CDR3 length: 11 amino acids. Germline V gene data show CDR1 as MDHEN and CDR2 as SYDVKM. Trimming cost V 2 bases and J 8 bases, with 4 bases left between them. The CDR3 region is CASSLNYEQFF. CDR3 coding DNA: TGTGCCAGCAGTTTAAACTATGAGCAGTTCTTC.